These 16 T cell receptor beta chains originate from one sample sequenced in a study of blood T cell repertoires in COVID-19. Profiled with immunoSEQ multiplex PCR; TCRdb holds only in-frame clones, not every one. This table holds 150,000 to 200,000 clones, roughly nine tenths found once. The sequencing sample was made of PBMCs or T cells enriched from blood (not recorded which). These receptors originate from a woman between 25 and 40 years old who had recovered from COVID-19.

The chain couples TRBV27 to TRBJ1-1; D uncertain. Germline V gene data show CDR1 as MNHEY and CDR2 as SMNVEV (reference sequence). Trimming took 6 bases from V and 3 from J, leaving 14 bases between them. The CDR3 totals 14 residues. The CDR3 coding sequence is TGTGCCAGCAGAAACGTGAGGTCGGACACTGAAGCTTTCTTT. This gives the protein CASRNVRSDTEAFF.

The rearrangement uses TRBV11-2 and TRBJ1-4; 9 nucleotides agree with TRBD1. Germline V lookup: CDR1 SGHAT, CDR2 FQNNGV. CDR3 length equals 16 residues. V gave up 4 bases and J gave up 8 bases; unmatched junction bases: 11. CDR3 sequence (DNA): TGTGCCAGCAGCTACCCTCGGACAGGGGCAGGAGAAAAACTGTTTTTT. Amino acid sequence: CASSYPRTGAGEKLFF. The full variable domain, rest sourced from reference TRBV11-2 and TRBJ1-4, is EAGVAQSPRYKIIEKRQSVAFWCNPISGHATLYWYQQILGQGPKLLIQFQNNGVVDDSQLPKDRFSAERLKGVDSTLKIQPAKLEDSAVYLCASSYPRTGAGEKLFFGSGTQLSVL.

The V and J genes are TRBV7-6 and TRBJ1-3; possible D gene TRBD1, 5 bases. This CDR3 region has 15 residues. The germline CDR1 and CDR2 sequences are SGHVS and FNYEAQ. Trimming took off 0 bases at V and 0 bases at J, with 6 bases between the two ends. The CDR3: CASSLATVSGNTIYF. CDR3 DNA sequence: TGTGCCAGCAGCTTAGCGACAGTCTCTGGAAACACCATATATTTT.

The CDR3 spells CATSLGGVAYEQYF. The CDR3 DNA reads TGTGCCACCAGTCTCGGGGGTGTCGCCTACGAGCAGTACTTC. This rearrangement joins TRBV24-1 to TRBJ2-7, with a weak D call TRBD2 (6 bases). Deletions cut 6 bases from V and 2 bases from J, with 13 bases between. Germline CDR1 reads KGHDR; CDR2 reads SFDVKD. This CDR3 comprises 14 residues.

The gene calls are TRBV7-8 and TRBJ1-2, with 9 nucleotides matching TRBD1. V dropped 5 bases and J dropped 6; count of bases not matched to a gene: 13. Germline CDR1 SGHVS, CDR2 FQNEAQ. The CDR3 loop spans 16 amino acids. In nucleotides, the CDR3 is TGTGCCAGCAGCGATGGGACAGGGTCCCATATGGATGGCTACACCTTC. Protein sequence: CASSDGTGSHMDGYTF.

J is TRBJ1-3 and V is TRBV12-5; D is unclear. The germline CDR1 and CDR2 sequences are LGHNT and FRNRAP. The V end lost 6 bases, the J end lost 4 bases, and 13 bases lay between the germline ends. The CDR3 has 14 amino acids. The CDR3 loop reads CASGSGALGNTIYF. CDR3 DNA sequence: TGTGCTAGTGGGTCGGGAGCTCTCGGAAACACCATATATTTT.

The V call is TRBV5-6, the J call TRBJ2-7; maybe TRBD1 (6 bases). V was clipped by 5 bases and J by 2 bases, with 14 bases between them. The V gene's germline CDR1 is SGHDT and CDR2 YYEEEE. The CDR3 totals 14 residues. The CDR3 nucleotides are TGTGCCAGCAGACCCCGGGACACTCCCTACGAGCAGTACTTC. Encoded protein: CASRPRDTPYEQYF.

The chain links TRBV5-1 to TRBJ1-2; 9 bases line up with TRBD1. Germline lookup yields CDR1 SGHRS and CDR2 YFSETQ. The trim removed 6 bases at V and 4 bases at J, leaving 7 bases unmatched. CDR3 length: 14 amino acids. DNA of the CDR3: TGCGCCAGCACTGGGACAGGGAATCCCTATGGCTACACCTTC. Translation: CASTGTGNPYGYTF.

The chain is built from TRBV4-3 and TRBJ2-7; 9 nucleotides line up with TRBD2. V lost 4 bases, J lost 3 bases, and 7 bases stayed unmatched. This CDR3 region has 15 residues. The germline CDR1 and CDR2 sequences are LGHNA and YSLEER. The CDR3 sequence: CASSPEIAGDYEQYF. The CDR3 region has the DNA TGCGCCAGCAGCCCAGAAATAGCGGGGGACTACGAGCAGTACTTC.

This sequence joins TRBV6-2 or TRBV6-3 and TRBJ2-3; 12 bases fit TRBD2. The CDR3 consists of 19 residues. With 2 bases clipped from V and 4 bases from J, the junction kept 13 bases outside the gene matches. Germline V gene data show CDR1 as MNHEY and CDR2 as SVGEGT. The CDR3 reads CASSYTNPSGRARSDTQYF. The CDR3 region has the DNA TGTGCCAGCAGTTACACAAACCCTAGCGGGAGGGCAAGGTCAGATACGCAGTATTTT.

The chain uses TRBV7-2 and TRBJ2-4; 10 bases fit TRBD2. CDR1 is SGHTA, CDR2 FQGNSA, per germline. The ends lost 3 bases at V and 0 bases at J; junction bases unmatched: 8. This CDR3 has 18 amino acids. In DNA form, the CDR3 reads TGTGCCAGCAGCTTTGGACTAGCGGACTCCATAGCCAAAAACATTCAGTACTTC. Its protein is CASSFGLADSIAKNIQYF.

V and J are TRBV2 and TRBJ1-3; unclear D gene. V gave up 1 base and J gave up 5 bases, with 3 bases separating them. The CDR3 runs to 12 residues. Per germline, CDR1 SNHLY and CDR2 FYNNEI. CDR3 sequence reads: CASSEVRNTIYF. CDR3 nucleotides: TGTGCCAGCAGTGAAGTCAGAAACACCATATATTTT.

J is TRBJ1-3 and V is TRBV18; D not certain. Trimming left V 6 bases short and J 6 bases short, with 18 bases between. Germline values: CDR1 KGHSH, CDR2 LQKENI. This CDR3 has 15 residues. CDR3 loop: CASSPLMGELNTIYF. In DNA, the CDR3 is TGTGCCAGCTCCCCCTTGATGGGCGAACTAAACACCATATATTTT.

The J gene is TRBJ2-1, the V gene TRBV2, with D maybe TRBD1 (6 bases). There are 13 residues in the CDR3. Trimming removed 8 bases from V and 6 bases from J, with 14 bases in between. Germline V gene sequence: CDR1 SNHLY, CDR2 FYNNEI. For the CDR3, the DNA is TGTGCCAGCGAGGAGACAGGCCGCAATGAGCAGTTCTTC. It translates to CASEETGRNEQFF.

This clone was detected once. The chain carries TRBV20-1 and TRBJ2-1; the D gene is possibly TRBD2 (6 bases). Germline-derived CDR1 and CDR2 are DFQATT and SNEGSKA (reference sequence). The CDR3 has 15 amino acids. Trimming cost V 3 bases and J 6 bases, with 18 bases left between them. As DNA, the CDR3 is TGCAGTGCTAGTTTCCAACTAGCAAGAAGCAATGAGCAGTTCTTC. Translated: CSASFQLARSNEQFF.

In DNA form, the CDR3 reads TGTGCCAGCAGCTTCGGGACTGGAACAGATACGCAGTATTTT. This translates into CASSFGTGTDTQYF. The genes are TRBV9 and TRBJ2-3, with a weak D call TRBD2 (6 bases). The CDR3 loop spans 14 amino acids. Germline V lookup: CDR1 SGDLS, CDR2 YYNGEE. V was pared by 4 bases and J by 3 bases, with 12 bases between.